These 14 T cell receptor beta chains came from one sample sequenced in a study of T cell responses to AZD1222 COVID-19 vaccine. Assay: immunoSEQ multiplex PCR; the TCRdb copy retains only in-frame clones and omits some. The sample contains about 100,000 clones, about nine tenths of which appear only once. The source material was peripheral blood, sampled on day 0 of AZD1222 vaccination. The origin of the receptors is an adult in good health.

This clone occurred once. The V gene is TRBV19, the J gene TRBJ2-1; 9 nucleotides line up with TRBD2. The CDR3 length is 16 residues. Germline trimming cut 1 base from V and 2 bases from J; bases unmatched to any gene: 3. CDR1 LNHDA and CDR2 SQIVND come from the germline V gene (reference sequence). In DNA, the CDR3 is TGTGCCAGTAGTATAGTAGCGGGAGATCCCTACAATGAGCAGTTCTTC. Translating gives CASSIVAGDPYNEQFF.

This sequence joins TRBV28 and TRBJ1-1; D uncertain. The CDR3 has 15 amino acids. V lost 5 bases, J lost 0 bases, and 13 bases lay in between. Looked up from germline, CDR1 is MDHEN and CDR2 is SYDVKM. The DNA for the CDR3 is TGTGCCAGCAGTCTCCCCCGGCAGTTGAACACTGAAGCTTTCTTT. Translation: CASSLPRQLNTEAFF.

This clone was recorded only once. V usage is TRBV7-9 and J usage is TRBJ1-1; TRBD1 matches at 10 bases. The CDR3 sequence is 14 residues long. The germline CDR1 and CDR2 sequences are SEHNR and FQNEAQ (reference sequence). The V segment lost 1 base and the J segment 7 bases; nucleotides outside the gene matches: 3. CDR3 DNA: TGTGCCAGCAGCTTAGGAGGGACAGGGGTTGAAGCTTTCTTT. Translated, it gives CASSLGGTGVEAFF.

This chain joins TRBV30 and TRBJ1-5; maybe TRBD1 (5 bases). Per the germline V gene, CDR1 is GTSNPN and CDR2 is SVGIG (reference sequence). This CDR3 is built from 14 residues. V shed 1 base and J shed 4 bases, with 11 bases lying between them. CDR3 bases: TGTGCCTGGAGTGCTCAGGCAGGGAATCAGCCCCAGCATTTT. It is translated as CAWSAQAGNQPQHF.

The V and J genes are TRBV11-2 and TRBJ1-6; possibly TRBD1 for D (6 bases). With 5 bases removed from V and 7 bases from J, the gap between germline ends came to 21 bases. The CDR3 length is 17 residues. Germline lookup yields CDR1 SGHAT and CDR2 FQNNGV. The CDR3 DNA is TGTGCCAGCAGCCCTAACGGGCGGGGGGGGCCGAATTCACCCCTCCACTTT. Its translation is CASSPNGRGGPNSPLHF.

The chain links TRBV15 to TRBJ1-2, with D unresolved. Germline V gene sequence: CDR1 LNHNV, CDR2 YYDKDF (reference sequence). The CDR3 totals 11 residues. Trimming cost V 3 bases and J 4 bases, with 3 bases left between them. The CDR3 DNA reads TGTGCCACCAGCAGTCTCTATGGCTACACCTTC. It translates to CATSSLYGYTF.

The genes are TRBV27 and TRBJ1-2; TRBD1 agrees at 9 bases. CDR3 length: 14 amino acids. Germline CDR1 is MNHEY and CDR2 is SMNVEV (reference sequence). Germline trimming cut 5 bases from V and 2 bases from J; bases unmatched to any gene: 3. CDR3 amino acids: CASSLTGGNYGYTF. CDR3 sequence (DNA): TGTGCCAGCAGTCTGACAGGGGGAAACTATGGCTACACCTTC.

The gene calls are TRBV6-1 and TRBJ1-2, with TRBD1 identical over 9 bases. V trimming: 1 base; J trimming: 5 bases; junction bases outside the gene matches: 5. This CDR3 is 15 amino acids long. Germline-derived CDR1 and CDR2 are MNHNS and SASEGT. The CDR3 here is CASSEGRDRAYGYTF. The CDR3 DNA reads TGTGCCAGCAGTGAAGGCCGGGACAGGGCGTATGGCTACACCTTC.

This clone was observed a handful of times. The CDR3 DNA follows: TGTGCCAGCAGTTGGTCCTCTGGAAACACCATATATTTT. As protein: CASSWSSGNTIYF. V gene TRBV27 combines with J gene TRBJ1-3; unclear D gene. The germline CDR1 and CDR2 sequences are MNHEY and SMNVEV (reference sequence). V was pared by 4 bases and J by 0 bases, with 4 bases between. This CDR3 comprises 13 residues.

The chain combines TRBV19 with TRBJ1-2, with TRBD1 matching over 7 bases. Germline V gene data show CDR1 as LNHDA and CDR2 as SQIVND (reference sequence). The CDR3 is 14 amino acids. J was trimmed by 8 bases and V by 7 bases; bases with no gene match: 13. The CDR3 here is CASTLNPTGNGYTF. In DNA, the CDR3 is TGTGCCAGTACCTTGAACCCGACAGGGAACGGCTACACCTTC.

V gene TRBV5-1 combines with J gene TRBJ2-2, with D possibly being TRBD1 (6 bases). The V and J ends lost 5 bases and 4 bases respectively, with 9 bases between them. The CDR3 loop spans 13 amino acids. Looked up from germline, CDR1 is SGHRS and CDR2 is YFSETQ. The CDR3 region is CASSLQGTGELFF. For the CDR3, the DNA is TGCGCCAGCAGTCTACAGGGCACCGGGGAGCTGTTTTTT.

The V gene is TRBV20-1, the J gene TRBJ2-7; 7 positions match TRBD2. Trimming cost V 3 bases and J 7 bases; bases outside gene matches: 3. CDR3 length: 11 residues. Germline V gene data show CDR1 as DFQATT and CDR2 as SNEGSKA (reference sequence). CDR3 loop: CSARPGGEQYF. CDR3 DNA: TGCAGTGCTAGGCCCGGGGGGGAGCAGTACTTC.

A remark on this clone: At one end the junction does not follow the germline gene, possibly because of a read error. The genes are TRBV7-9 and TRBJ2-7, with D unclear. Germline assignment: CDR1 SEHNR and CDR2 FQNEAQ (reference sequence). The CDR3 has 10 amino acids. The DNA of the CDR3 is TGTGCCAGCAGCAGGACGGAGATGATCTTC. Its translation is CASSRTEMIF.

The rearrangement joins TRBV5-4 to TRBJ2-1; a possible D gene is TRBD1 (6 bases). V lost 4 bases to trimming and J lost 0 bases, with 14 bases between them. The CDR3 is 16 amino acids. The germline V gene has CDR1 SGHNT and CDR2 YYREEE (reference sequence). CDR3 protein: CASSPLQGPSYNEQFF. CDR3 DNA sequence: TGTGCCAGCAGCCCCTTACAGGGCCCCTCCTACAATGAGCAGTTCTTC. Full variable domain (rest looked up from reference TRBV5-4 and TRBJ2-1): ETGVTQSPTHLIKTRGQQVTLRCSSQSGHNTVSWYQQALGQGPQFIFQYYREEENGRGNFPPRFSGLQFPNYSSELNVNALELDDSALYLCASSPLQGPSYNEQFFGPGTRLTVL.